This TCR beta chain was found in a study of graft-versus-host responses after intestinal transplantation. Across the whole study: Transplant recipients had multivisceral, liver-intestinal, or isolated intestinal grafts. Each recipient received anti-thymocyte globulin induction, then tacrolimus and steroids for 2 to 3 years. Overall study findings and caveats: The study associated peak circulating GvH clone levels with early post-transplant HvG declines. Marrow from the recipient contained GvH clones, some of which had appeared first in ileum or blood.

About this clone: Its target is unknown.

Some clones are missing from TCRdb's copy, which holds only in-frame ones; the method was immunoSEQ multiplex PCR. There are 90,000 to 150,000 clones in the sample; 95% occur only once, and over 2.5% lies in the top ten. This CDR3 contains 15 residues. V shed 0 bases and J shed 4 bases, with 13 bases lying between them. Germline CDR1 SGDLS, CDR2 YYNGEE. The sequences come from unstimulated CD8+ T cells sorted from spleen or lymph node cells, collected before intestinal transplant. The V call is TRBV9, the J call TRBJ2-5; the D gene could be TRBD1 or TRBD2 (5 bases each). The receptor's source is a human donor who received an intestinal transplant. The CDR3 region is CASSVAWGYGETQYF. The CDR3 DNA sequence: TGTGCCAGCAGCGTAGCTTGGGGGTACGGAGAGACCCAGTACTTC.